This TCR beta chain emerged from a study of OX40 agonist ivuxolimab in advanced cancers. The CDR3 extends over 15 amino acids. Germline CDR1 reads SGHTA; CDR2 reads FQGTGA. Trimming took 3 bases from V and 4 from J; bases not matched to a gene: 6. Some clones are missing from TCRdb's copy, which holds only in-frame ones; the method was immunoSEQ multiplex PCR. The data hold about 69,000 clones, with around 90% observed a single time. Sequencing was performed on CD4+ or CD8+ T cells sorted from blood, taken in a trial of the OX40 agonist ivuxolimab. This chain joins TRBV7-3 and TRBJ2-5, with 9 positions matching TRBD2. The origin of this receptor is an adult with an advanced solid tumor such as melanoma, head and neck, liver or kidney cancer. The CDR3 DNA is TGTGCCAGCAGCTTCAGCGGGGGGCTGGGAGAGACCCAGTACTTC. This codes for CASSFSGGLGETQYF.